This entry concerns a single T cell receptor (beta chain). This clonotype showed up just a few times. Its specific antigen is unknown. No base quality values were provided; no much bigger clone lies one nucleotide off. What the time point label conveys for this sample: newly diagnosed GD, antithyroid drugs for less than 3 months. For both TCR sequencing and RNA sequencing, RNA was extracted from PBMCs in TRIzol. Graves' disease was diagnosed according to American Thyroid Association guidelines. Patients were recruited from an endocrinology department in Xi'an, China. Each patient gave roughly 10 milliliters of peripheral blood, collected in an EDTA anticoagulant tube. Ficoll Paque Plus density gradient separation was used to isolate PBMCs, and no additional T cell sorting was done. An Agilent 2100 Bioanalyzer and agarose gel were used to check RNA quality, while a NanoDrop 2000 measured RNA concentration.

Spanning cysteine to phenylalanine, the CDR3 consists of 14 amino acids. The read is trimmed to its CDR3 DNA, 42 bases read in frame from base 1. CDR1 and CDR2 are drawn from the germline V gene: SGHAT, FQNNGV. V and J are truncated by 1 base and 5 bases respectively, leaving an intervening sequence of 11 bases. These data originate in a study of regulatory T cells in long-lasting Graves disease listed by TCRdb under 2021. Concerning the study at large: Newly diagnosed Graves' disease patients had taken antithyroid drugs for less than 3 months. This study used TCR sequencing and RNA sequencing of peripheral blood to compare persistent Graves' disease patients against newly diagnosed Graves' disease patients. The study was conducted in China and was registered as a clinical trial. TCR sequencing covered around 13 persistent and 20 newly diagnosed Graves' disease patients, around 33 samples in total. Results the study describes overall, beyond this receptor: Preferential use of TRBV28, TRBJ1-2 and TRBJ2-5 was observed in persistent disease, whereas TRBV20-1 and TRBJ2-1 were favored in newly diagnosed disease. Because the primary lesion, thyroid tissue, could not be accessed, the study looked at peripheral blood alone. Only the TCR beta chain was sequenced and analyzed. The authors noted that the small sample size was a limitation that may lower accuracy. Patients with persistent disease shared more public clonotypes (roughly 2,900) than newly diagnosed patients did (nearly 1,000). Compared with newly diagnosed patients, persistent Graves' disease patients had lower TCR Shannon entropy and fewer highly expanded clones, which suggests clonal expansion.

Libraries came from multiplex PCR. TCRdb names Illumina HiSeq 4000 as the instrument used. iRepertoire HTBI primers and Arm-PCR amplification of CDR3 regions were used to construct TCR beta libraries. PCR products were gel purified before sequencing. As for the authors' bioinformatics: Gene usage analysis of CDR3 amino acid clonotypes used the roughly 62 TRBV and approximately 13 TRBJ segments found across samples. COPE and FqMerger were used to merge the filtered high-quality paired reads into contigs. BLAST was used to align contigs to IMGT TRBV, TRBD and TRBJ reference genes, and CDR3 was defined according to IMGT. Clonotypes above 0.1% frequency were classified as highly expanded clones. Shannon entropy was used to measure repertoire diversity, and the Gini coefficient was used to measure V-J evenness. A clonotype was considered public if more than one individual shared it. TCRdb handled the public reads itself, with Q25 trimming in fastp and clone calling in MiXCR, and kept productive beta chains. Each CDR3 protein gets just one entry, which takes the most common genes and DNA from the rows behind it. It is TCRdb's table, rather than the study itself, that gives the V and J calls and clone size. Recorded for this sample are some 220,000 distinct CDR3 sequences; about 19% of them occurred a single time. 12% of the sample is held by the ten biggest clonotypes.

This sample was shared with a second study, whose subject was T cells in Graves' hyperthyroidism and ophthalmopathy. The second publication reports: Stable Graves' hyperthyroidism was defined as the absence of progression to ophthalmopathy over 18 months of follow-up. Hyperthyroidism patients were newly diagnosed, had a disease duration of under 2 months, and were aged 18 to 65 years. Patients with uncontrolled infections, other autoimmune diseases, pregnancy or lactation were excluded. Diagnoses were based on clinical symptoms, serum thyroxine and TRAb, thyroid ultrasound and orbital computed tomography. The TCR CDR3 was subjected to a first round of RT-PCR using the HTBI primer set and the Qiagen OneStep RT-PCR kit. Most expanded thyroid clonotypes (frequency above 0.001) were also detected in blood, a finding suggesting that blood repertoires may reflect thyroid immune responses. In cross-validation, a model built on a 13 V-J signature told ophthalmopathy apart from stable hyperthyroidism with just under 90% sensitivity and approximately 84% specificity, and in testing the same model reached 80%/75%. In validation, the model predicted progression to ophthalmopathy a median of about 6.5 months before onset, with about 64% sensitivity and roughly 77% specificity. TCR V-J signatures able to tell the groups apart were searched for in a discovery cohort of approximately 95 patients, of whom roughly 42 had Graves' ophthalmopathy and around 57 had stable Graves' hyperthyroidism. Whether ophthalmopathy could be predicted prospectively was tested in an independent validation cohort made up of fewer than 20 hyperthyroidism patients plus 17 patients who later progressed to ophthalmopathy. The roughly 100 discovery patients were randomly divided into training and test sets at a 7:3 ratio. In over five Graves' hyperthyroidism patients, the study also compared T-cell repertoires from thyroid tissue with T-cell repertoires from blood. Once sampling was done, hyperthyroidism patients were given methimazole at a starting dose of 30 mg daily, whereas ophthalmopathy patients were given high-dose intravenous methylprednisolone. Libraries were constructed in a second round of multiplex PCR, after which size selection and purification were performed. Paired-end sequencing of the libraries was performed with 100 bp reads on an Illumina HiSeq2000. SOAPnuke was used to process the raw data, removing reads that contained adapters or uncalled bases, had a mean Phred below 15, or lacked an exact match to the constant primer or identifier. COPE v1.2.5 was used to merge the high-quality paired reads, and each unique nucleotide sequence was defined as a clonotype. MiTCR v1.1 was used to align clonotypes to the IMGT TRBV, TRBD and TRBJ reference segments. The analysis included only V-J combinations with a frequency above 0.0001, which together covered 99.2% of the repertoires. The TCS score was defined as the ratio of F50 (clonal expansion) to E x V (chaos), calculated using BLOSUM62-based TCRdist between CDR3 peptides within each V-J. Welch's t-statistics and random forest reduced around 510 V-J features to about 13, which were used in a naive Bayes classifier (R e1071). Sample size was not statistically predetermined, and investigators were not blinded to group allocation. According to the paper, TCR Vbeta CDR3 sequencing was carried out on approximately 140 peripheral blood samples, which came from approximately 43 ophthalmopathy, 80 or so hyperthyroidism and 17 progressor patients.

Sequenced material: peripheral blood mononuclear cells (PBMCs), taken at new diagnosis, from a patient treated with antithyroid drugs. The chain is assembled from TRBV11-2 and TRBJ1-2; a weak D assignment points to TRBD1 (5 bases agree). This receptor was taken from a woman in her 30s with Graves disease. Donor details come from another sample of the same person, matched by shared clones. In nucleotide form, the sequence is TGTGCCAGCAGCTTAGGTCACAGGAAGTATGGCTACACCTTC. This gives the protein CASSLGHRKYGYTF.